This T cell receptor (beta chain) was identified during a study of OX40 agonist ivuxolimab in advanced cancers. Background on the whole study: The costimulatory receptor OX40 (CD134) was targeted by ivuxolimab, a fully human IgG2 agonistic monoclonal antibody. Intravenous ivuxolimab was administered to patients every 2 weeks at six dose levels: 0.01, 0.1, 0.3, 1.5, 3 and 10 mg/kg. Of the roughly 51 patients in dose escalation, some 19 had hepatocellular carcinoma, approximately 15 had melanoma, 9 had renal cell carcinoma and 9 had head and neck cancer. The dose-escalation cohort was over 70% male with a mean age of about 54 years, ranging from 23 to 79. Patients were allowed to have had prior anti-PD-1, anti-PD-L1 or anti-CTLA-4 therapy, and more than 30% of the dose-escalation patients had previously received checkpoint inhibitors. Partial responses occurred in three dose-escalation patients, of whom one had hepatocellular carcinoma and two had cutaneous melanoma. Peripheral TCRbeta sequencing was intended to test whether TCR sequence diversity was altered and clonal T-cell expansion was caused by ivuxolimab. The paper reports the monotherapy dose-escalation portion (N ≈ 52 patients) of the phase I ivuxolimab trial.

As concerns this clone: No antigen is known for it. No base qualities exist here, and no much larger clone lies one base off it.

Patients with autoimmune disease history or receiving systemic immunosuppression were excluded from the trial. Peripheral blood for TCR sequencing was drawn from every dose cohort at baseline, at cycle 4 day 1 and at cycle 7 day 1. The samples were taken from a phase I, first-in-human, multicenter, open-label dose-escalation trial of ivuxolimab. Adults with locally advanced or metastatic melanoma, renal cell, hepatocellular, or head and neck squamous cell carcinoma were enrolled in the trial. Before TCR sequencing, CD4+ T cells and CD8+ T cells from peripheral blood were sorted into separate populations. General study outcomes and caveats: In the 0.1-3.0 mg/kg groups, partial responders were among the patients with the lowest normalized peripheral clonal expansion, particularly in CD8+ T cells. Clonal expansion of both CD4+ and CD8+ blood T cells was observed from baseline to week 6 at doses 0.1 to 3.0 mg/kg. Which antigens the clonally expanded peripheral T cells were specific for was not determined. Low levels of normalized T-cell clonal expansion were also seen in some patients who did not respond. After ivuxolimab, CD8+ T cells had more expanded clones than CD4+ T cells on average.

To sequence the TCRbeta CDR3 region, genomic DNA was isolated from the sorted cells. TCRbeta CDR3 regions were sequenced using the immunoSEQ Assay. The clones in this table, taken by TCRdb from immuneACCESS, are in-frame only. Not every clone is retained; where verified, under half of the shortfall comes from an unresolved V gene, and the cause of the rest is unknown. Across this sample there are fewer than 80,000 clones, with around four fifths seen only once. In total, the top ten clones hold under 7% of the sample. The CDR3 has 15 amino acids, counting the end cysteine and phenylalanine. This entry keeps only the CDR3 DNA: 45 bases, framed from base 1. CDR1 and CDR2, per the germline V gene, are SGHDT and YYEEEE. Trimming costs V 4 bases and J 8 bases, and their ends lie 21 bases apart.

The source is an adult with an advanced solid tumor such as melanoma, head and neck, liver or kidney cancer. The rearrangement combines TRBV5-6 with TRBJ1-1; matching of 5 bases hints at TRBD1 as the D gene. The specimen comprised CD4+ or CD8+ T cells sorted from blood, sampled in a trial of the OX40 agonist ivuxolimab. The CDR3 sequence is CASSPGLAGNAEAFF. The nucleotide sequence is TGTGCCAGCAGCCCGGGACTCGCGGGGAACGCCGAAGCTTTCTTT.